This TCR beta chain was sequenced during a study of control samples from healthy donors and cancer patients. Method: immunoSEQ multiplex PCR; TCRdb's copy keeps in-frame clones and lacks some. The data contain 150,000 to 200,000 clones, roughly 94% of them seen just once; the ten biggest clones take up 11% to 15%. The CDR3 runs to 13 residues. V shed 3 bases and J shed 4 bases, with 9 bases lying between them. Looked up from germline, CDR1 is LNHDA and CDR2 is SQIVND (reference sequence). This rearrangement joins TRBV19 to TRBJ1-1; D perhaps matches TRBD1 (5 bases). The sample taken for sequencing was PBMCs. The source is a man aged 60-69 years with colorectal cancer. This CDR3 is CASSIRESTEAFF. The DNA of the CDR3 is TGTGCCAGTAGTATCAGGGAGAGCACTGAAGCTTTCTTT.